Below are 14 T cell receptor beta chains sequenced from a single sample in a study of blood T cell repertoires in COVID-19. Assay used: immunoSEQ multiplex PCR; TCRdb lists only in-frame clones, some missing. The sample comprises a few hundred thousand clones, 70% to 90% of which are singletons, and around 9.3% rests with the top ten. What was sequenced was peripheral blood. These receptors originate from a woman aged 80 or over with acute or convalescent COVID-19.

Here the CDR3 DNA reads TGTGCCAGCAGCTTAGACAGGTCGAACACTGAAGCTTTCTTT. This translates into CASSLDRSNTEAFF. The genes are TRBV7-9 and TRBJ1-1, with D possibly matching TRBD1 (5 bases). Germline V gene sequence: CDR1 SEHNR, CDR2 FQNEAQ (reference sequence). The germline V and J ends were trimmed by 1 base and 1 base, with 7 bases remaining between them. The CDR3 runs to 14 residues.

This clone appeared a single time. The rearrangement joins TRBV11-2 to TRBJ2-7; the D is unclear. Germline V gene sequence: CDR1 SGHAT, CDR2 FQNNGV. The ends were cut back, 0 bases at V and 3 bases at J, with 12 bases in the middle. The CDR3 runs to 15 residues. The DNA of the CDR3 is TGTGCCAGCAGCTTAGACGCCCCGACACGCTACGAGCAGTACTTC. Translation gives CASSLDAPTRYEQYF.

The chain employs TRBV5-1 and TRBJ2-2; 8 bases agree with TRBD1. This CDR3 contains 13 residues. The V and J ends lost 4 bases and 10 bases, in that order; junction bases with no gene match: 6. The germline CDR1 and CDR2 sequences are SGHRS and YFSETQ. The CDR3 DNA reads as TGCGCCAGCAGCCCGACAGGGGTGGAGGAGCTGTTTTTT. The encoded protein is CASSPTGVEELFF.

This chain joins TRBV5-4 and TRBJ1-6; 8 bases line up with TRBD1. The CDR3 consists of 15 residues. Germline lookup yields CDR1 SGHNT and CDR2 YYREEE (reference sequence). The J segment lost 0 bases and the V segment lost 5 bases, leaving 1 base of the junction unmatched. CDR3 sequence (DNA): TGTGCCAGCAGTGGACAGGGCTCCTATAATTCACCCCTCCACTTT. Encoded protein: CASSGQGSYNSPLHF.

The chain links TRBV6-5 to TRBJ1-4, with 8 positions matching TRBD1. With V trimmed by 9 bases and J by 8 bases, 11 bases remained unmatched. Germline values: CDR1 MNHEY, CDR2 SVGAGI. CDR3 length equals 14 residues. The CDR3 coding sequence is TGTGCCAGTCGACCCTCAGGGGGCGTCGAAAAACTGTTTTTT. It yields the protein CASRPSGGVEKLFF.

This chain joins TRBV6-5 and TRBJ1-1, with 10 positions matching TRBD1. The CDR3 sequence is 13 residues long. Germline assignment: CDR1 MNHEY and CDR2 SVGAGI. Unmatched junction bases numbered 7, after V lost 5 bases and J lost 10 bases. In DNA, the CDR3 is TGTGCCAGCAGTACAACCGACAGGGGGCGAGCTTTCTTT. Translated, it gives CASSTTDRGRAFF.

The chain employs TRBV3-1 (or the pseudogene TRBV3-2) and TRBJ2-2, with 7 bases that match TRBD1. This CDR3 has 15 amino acids. V shed 2 bases, J shed 6 bases, and the junction held 6 bases outside the gene matches. Germline CDR1 is LGHDT and CDR2 is YNNKEL (reference sequence). CDR3 loop: CASSQLNRGPGELFF. CDR3 sequence (DNA): TGTGCCAGCAGCCAACTGAACAGGGGTCCCGGGGAGCTGTTTTTT.

The gene calls are TRBV7-9 and TRBJ2-2; D is unresolved. The CDR3 runs to 14 residues. The germline CDR1 and CDR2 sequences are SEHNR and FQNEAQ (reference sequence). The V and J ends lost 5 bases and 0 bases respectively, with 7 bases between them. CDR3 sequence (DNA): TGTGCCAGCAGCCCCGGTACGAACACCGGGGAGCTGTTTTTT. It specifies CASSPGTNTGELFF. The full variable domain, completed using reference TRBV7-9 and TRBJ2-2, is DTGVSQNPRHKITKRGQNVTFRCDPISEHNRLYWYRQTLGQGPEFLTYFQNEAQLEKSRLLSDRFSAERPKGSFSTLEIQRTEQGDSAMYLCASSPGTNTGELFFGEGSRLTVL.

The V call is TRBV2, the J call TRBJ1-1; D is unresolved. Germline V gene data show CDR1 as SNHLY and CDR2 as FYNNEI. The V and J ends lost 4 bases and 2 bases respectively, with 11 bases between them. The CDR3 length is 14 residues. CDR3 DNA: TGTGCCAGCAGTGGATTACGGGGAAACACTGAAGCTTTCTTT. Its protein product is CASSGLRGNTEAFF.

The chain is built from TRBV5-8 and TRBJ2-1, with a weak D call TRBD1 (6 bases). The CDR3 length is 12 residues. V lost 5 bases and J lost 4, with 7 bases in between. The germline CDR1 and CDR2 sequences are SGHTS and YDEGEE. The CDR3 sequence is CASRGQYNEQFF. The CDR3 nucleotides are TGTGCCAGCAGAGGACAGTACAATGAGCAGTTCTTC.

Worth noting for this clone: This same CDR3 is encoded by further DNA sequences in the sample. This rearrangement joins TRBV6-5 to TRBJ2-7, with 9 bases aligning to TRBD1. Germline loops: CDR1 MNHEY, CDR2 SVGAGI. Losses at the gene ends were 6 bases for V and 2 bases for J; bases not matched to a gene: 5. The CDR3 spans 14 residues. The CDR3 here is CASSQDRGPYEQYF. The DNA of the CDR3 is TGTGCCAGCAGCCAGGACAGGGGACCCTACGAGCAGTACTTC.

The chain uses TRBV7-6 and TRBJ1-2; 7 bases map to TRBD1. J lost 8 bases, V lost 5 bases, and 8 bases had no gene match. CDR1 and CDR2 (germline): SGHVS, FNYEAQ. The CDR3 length is 13 residues. CDR3 sequence (DNA): TGTGCCAGCAGCCCCGGACAGGTGGGCGGCTACACCTTC. As protein: CASSPGQVGGYTF.

The chain uses TRBV24-1 and TRBJ1-3; maybe TRBD1 (5 bases). The germline gives CDR1 KGHDR, CDR2 SFDVKD. The CDR3 is 14 residues long. Trimming stripped 4 bases from V and 2 bases from J, with 8 bases between. The CDR3 DNA is TGTGCCACCAGTGAGGGGGGTACTGGAAACACCATATATTTT. It encodes CATSEGGTGNTIYF.

The chain carries TRBV6-5 and TRBJ2-7; TRBD2 agrees at 12 bases. Trimming took 6 bases from V and 5 from J; bases not matched to a gene: 8. Germline assignment: CDR1 MNHEY and CDR2 SVGAGI. The CDR3 consists of 15 residues. CDR3 in amino acids: CASRPTSGRLHEQYF. In DNA, the CDR3 is TGTGCCAGCAGGCCGACTAGCGGGAGACTACACGAGCAGTACTTC.